This paragraph covers one T cell receptor (beta chain) sequence. This sample stems from a study of technical replicates of blood from a handful of donors. Germline CDR1 reads SEHNR; CDR2 reads FQNEAQ (reference sequence). The CDR3 loop spans 13 amino acids. Trimming removed 5 bases from V and 3 bases from J, with 11 bases in between. Produced via immunoSEQ multiplex PCR; TCRdb's table is partial and in-frame only. The sample records tens of thousands of clones, 90% to 98% being singletons. The sequence derives from a human donor in good health. This chain connects TRBV7-9 to TRBJ2-7, with D unclear. Sequencing was done on a sample of T cells isolated from PBMCs. This CDR3 reads CASSPNGRYEQYF. The DNA of the CDR3 is TGTGCCAGCAGCCCAAATGGCCGCTACGAGCAGTACTTC.